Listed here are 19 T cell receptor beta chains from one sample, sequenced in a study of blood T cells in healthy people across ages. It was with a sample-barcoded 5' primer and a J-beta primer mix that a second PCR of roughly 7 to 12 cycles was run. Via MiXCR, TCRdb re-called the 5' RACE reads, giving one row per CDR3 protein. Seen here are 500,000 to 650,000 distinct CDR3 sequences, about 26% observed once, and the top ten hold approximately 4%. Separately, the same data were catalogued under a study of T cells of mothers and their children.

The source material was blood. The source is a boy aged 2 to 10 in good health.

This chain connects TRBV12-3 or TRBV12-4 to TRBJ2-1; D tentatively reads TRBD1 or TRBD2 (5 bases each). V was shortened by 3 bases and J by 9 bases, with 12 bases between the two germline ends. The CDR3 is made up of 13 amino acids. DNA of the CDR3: TGTGCCAGCAGTTTTAGGGGACCGGGTGAGCAGTTCTTC. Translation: CASSFRGPGEQFF.

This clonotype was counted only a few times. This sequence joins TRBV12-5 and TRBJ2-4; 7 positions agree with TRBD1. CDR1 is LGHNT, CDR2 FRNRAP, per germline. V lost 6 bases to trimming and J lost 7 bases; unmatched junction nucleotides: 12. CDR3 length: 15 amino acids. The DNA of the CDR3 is TGTGCTAGTGGCTCTCCCACAGGGGTCAAGAACATTCAGTACTTC. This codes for CASGSPTGVKNIQYF.

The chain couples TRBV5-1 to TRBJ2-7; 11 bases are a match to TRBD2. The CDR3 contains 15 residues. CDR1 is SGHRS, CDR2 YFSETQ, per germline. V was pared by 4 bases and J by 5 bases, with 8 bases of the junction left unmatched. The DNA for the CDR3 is TGCGCCAGCAGCACCATAGCGGGAGGGCTCGACGAGCAGTACTTC. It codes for CASSTIAGGLDEQYF.

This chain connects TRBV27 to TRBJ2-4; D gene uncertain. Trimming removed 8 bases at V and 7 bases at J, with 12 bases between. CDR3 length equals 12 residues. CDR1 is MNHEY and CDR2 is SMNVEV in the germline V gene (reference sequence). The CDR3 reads CASGAGRNIQYF. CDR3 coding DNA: TGTGCCAGCGGCGCTGGACGGAACATTCAGTACTTC.

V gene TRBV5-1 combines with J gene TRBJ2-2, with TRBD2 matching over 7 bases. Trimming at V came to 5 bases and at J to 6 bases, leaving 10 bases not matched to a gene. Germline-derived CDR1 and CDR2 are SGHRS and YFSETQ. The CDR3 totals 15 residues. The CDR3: CASRSPAGRAGELFF. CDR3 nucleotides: TGCGCCAGCAGATCGCCGGCAGGGAGGGCCGGGGAGCTGTTTTTT.

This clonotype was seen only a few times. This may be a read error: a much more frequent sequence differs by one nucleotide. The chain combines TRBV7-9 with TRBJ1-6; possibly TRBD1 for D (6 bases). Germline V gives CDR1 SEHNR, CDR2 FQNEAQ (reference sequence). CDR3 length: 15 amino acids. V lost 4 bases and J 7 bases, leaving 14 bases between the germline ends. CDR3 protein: CASSSGTRTNSPLHF. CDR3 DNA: TGTGCCAGCAGCTCCGGGACACGGACGAATTCACCCCTCCACTTT.

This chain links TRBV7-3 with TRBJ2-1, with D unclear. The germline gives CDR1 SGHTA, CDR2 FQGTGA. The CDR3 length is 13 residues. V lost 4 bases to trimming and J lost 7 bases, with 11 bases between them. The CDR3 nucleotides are TGTGCCAGCAGCTACGGACCCCAAAATGAGCAGTTCTTC. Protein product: CASSYGPQNEQFF.

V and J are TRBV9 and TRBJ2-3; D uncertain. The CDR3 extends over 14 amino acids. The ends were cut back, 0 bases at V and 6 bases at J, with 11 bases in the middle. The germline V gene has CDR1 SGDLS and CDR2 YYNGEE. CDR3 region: CASSVDLGMDTQYF. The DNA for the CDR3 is TGTGCCAGCAGCGTAGATCTAGGCATGGATACGCAGTATTTT.

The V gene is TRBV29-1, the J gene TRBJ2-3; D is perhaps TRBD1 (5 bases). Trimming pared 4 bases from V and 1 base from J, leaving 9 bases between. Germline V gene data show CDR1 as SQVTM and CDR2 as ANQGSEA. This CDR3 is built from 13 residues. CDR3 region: CSVGQGGTDTQYF. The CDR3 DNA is TGCAGCGTTGGGCAGGGCGGCACAGATACGCAGTATTTT.

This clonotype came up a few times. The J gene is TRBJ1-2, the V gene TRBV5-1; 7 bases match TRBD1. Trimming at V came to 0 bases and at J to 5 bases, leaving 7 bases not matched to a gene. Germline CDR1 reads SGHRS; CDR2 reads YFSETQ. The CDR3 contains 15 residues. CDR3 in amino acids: CASSLESGTEYGYTF. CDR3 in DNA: TGCGCCAGCAGCTTGGAATCCGGGACAGAATATGGCTACACCTTC.

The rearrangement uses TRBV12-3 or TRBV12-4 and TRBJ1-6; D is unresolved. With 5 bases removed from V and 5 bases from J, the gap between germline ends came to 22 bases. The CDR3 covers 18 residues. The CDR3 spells CASSQPGQGPYNNSPLHF. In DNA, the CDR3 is TGTGCCAGCAGTCAACCTGGCCAAGGGCCCTATAATAATTCACCCCTCCACTTT.

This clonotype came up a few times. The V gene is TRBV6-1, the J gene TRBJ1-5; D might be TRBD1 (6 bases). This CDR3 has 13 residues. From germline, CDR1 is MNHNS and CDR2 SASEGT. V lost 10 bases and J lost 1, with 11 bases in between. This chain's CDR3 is CATKGGSNQPQHF. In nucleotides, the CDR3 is TGTGCCACCAAAGGGGGGAGCAATCAGCCCCAGCATTTT.

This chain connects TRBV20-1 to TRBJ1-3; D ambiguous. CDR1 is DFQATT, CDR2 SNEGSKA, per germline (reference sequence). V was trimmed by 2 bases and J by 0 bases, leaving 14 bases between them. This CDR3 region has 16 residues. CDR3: CSARRLLAFSGNTIYF. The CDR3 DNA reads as TGCAGTGCTAGACGGTTATTAGCGTTCTCTGGAAACACCATATATTTT.

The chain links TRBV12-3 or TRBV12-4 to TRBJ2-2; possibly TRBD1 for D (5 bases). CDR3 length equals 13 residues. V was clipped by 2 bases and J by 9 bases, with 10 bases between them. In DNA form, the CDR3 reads TGTGCCAGCAGTTTAAGGCAGGGTTGGGAGCTGTTTTTT. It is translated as CASSLRQGWELFF.

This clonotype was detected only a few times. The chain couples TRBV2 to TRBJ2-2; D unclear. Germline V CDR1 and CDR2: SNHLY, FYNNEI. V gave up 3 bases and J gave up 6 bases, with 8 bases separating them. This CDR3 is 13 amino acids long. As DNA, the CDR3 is TGTGCCAGCAGTGAGGTGGGGTCCGGGGAGCTGTTTTTT. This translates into CASSEVGSGELFF.

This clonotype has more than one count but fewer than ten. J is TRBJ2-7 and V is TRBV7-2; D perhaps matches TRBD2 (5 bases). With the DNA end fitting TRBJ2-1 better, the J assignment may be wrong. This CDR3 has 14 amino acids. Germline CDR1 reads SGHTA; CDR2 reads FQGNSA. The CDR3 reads CASRRERRYNEQFF. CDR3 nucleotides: TGTGCCAGCAGGAGGGAGCGGCGCTACAATGAGCAGTTCTTC.

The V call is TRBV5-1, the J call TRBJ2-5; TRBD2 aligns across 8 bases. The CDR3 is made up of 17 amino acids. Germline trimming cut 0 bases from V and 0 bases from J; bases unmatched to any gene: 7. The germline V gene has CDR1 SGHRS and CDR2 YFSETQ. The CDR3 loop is CASSLDERGRYQETQYF. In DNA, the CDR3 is TGCGCCAGCAGCTTGGATGAGCGGGGGCGATACCAAGAGACCCAGTACTTC.

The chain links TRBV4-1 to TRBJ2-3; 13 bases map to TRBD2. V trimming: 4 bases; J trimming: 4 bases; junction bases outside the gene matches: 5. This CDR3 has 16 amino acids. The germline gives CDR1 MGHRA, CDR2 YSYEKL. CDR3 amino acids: CASSPTSGRAADTQYF. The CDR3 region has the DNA TGCGCCAGCAGCCCCACTAGCGGGAGGGCCGCAGATACGCAGTATTTT.

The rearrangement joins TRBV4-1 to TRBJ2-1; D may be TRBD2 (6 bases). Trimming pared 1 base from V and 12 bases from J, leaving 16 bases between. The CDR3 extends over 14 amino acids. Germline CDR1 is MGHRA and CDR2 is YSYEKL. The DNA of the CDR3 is TGCGCCAGCAGCCAAGTGGGAGCGCAAGCGGGGCAGTTCTTC. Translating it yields CASSQVGAQAGQFF.